Listed below are T cell receptor beta chains from one sample, sequenced in a study of early T cells in non-severe SARS-CoV-2 infection. TCRdb recomputed calls from the 5' RACE reads with MiXCR, one row per CDR3 protein. The sample consists of 75,000 to 100,000 distinct CDR3 sequences, about 15% of them appearing once. Sequenced material: whole blood. The receptors shown here come from an adult who was a healthcare worker with PCR-confirmed SARS-CoV-2 infection or an uninfected control (not recorded which). Each CDR3 is given with its conserved first and last residue. Fields, in order: J gene, clone size, V gene, D gene, CDR3 protein, CDR3 DNA. A D gene is named only where the DNA matches it firmly. Part of the rows lack a size; the others show once, few, many or a class for expanded clones.

>TRBJ2-1|few|TRBV27|NA
CASSPAGMAEQFF
TGTGCCAGCAGCCCCGCGGGGATGGCTGAGCAGTTCTTC
>TRBJ1-2|NA|TRBV29-1|NA
CSVSSGANYGYTF
TGCAGCGTCTCCAGCGGCGCTAACTATGGCTACACCTTC
>TRBJ1-5|NA|TRBV27|NA
CASSFIRDKPQHF
TGTGCCAGCAGTTTTATCAGAGATAAGCCCCAGCATTTT
>TRBJ2-1|few|TRBV29-1|TRBD1
CSVGDSLQGGEQFF
TGCAGCGTTGGGGACAGCTTACAGGGCGGTGAGCAGTTCTTC
>TRBJ2-2|NA|TRBV19|NA
CASTSPIGGGELFF
TGTGCCAGTACCTCTCCTATCGGCGGCGGGGAGCTGTTTTTT
>TRBJ2-1|many|TRBV6-5|TRBD2
CALKRASGYKFF
TGTGCCTTAAAAAGGGCTAGCGGGTACAAGTTCTTC
>TRBJ2-3|NA|TRBV5-4|TRBD2
CASRRAGGPGGRTDTQYF
TGTGCCAGCAGGCGTGCGGGAGGGCCGGGCGGAAGGACAGATACGCAGTATTTT
>TRBJ1-1|NA|TRBV5-4|TRBD1
CASRGQATEAFF
TGTGCCAGCAGAGGACAGGCCACTGAAGCTTTCTTT
>TRBJ2-5|NA|TRBV29-1|NA
CSVRSGKETQYF
TGCAGCGTTCGAAGCGGTAAAGAGACCCAGTACTTC
>TRBJ2-1|NA|TRBV19|NA
CASSTVNGYEQFF
TGTGCCAGTAGTACGGTCAACGGATACGAGCAGTTCTTC
>TRBJ1-1|NA|TRBV18|NA
CASSSDRLNTEAFF
TGTGCCAGCTCAAGTGACAGATTGAACACTGAAGCTTTCTTT
>TRBJ2-7|few|TRBV7-6|NA
CASSFRGQNEQYF
TGTGCCAGCAGCTTTCGAGGGCAGAACGAGCAGTACTTC
>TRBJ1-1|NA|TRBV27|NA
CASSLEGPGLGTEAFF
TGTGCCAGCAGTTTAGAGGGGCCGGGATTAGGGACTGAAGCTTTCTTT
>TRBJ2-7|few|TRBV11-2|NA
CASSLRAGAYEQYF
TGTGCCAGCAGCTTAAGGGCGGGCGCTTACGAGCAGTACTTC
>TRBJ2-5|NA|TRBV7-6|NA
CASSLERDTQETQYF
TGTGCCAGCAGCTTAGAAAGGGACACCCAAGAGACCCAGTACTTC
>TRBJ2-2|many|TRBV6-6|TRBD1
CASRSHKGASTGELFF
TGTGCCAGCAGATCCCACAAGGGGGCTTCTACCGGGGAGCTGTTTTTT
>TRBJ2-1|few|TRBV21-1|NA
CASSSRQGCEQFF
TGTGCCAGCAGCAGTAGACAGGGCTGTGAGCAGTTCTTC
>TRBJ1-5|many|TRBV6-2/TRBV6-3|TRBD1
CASSLGQGKPVEEPQHF
TGTGCCAGCAGCTTGGGACAGGGGAAACCGGTTGAGGAGCCCCAGCATTTT
>TRBJ2-7|few|TRBV6-4|NA
CASRNLQQGGDAYEQYF
TGTGCCAGCAGAAATCTTCAACAGGGAGGTGATGCCTACGAGCAGTACTTC
>TRBJ1-5|many|TRBV6-1|TRBD1
CASSPFGEGGQPQHF
TGTGCCAGCAGTCCTTTCGGCGAAGGGGGCCAGCCCCAGCATTTT
>TRBJ2-7|few|TRBV28|NA
CASSWGEGEEQYF
TGTGCCAGCAGTTGGGGGGAAGGTGAAGAGCAGTACTTC
>TRBJ1-1|many|TRBV27|NA
CASSLSVEPNTEAFF
TGTGCCAGCAGTTTAAGCGTGGAGCCCAACACTGAAGCTTTCTTT
>TRBJ2-1|many|TRBV4-2|NA
CASSGRPRYYNEQFF
TGTGCCAGCAGCGGTAGACCCCGCTACTACAATGAGCAGTTCTTC
>TRBJ2-5|NA|TRBV6-1|NA
CASTAGKETQYF
TGTGCCAGCACGGCGGGCAAGGAGACCCAGTACTTC
>TRBJ1-5|NA|TRBV28|NA
CASSPGGDYQPQHF
TGTGCCAGCAGCCCGGGGGGTGACTATCAGCCCCAGCATTTT
>TRBJ2-5|few|TRBV7-2|NA
CASSLIPETQYF
TGTGCCAGCAGCTTAATCCCAGAGACCCAGTACTTC